This record covers a single TCR beta chain. Its specificity is not known. This entry comes from a study of T cells in localized non-small cell lung cancer. Repertoires were generated with immunoSEQ multiplex PCR, while TCRdb's copy carries only in-frame clones and drops some. The data show roughly 48,000 clones, roughly 80% seen once. Study-level findings and limits: Paired adjacent lung recovered a median around 59 of the top 100 tumor clones. Adjacent uninvolved lung had the highest clonality, suggesting focused antigen responses. Higher adjacent-lung clonality was associated with shorter survival.

The source was peripheral blood, collected before any cancer treatment. The receptor was derived from a man aged 35 to 70 with stage I squamous cell lung carcinoma.

The CDR3 loop is CASRSGSTDTQYF. The CDR3 nucleotides are TGTGCCAGCCGGTCGGGCAGCACAGATACGCAGTATTTT. The chain uses TRBV9 and TRBJ2-3; D not certain. Germline loops: CDR1 SGDLS, CDR2 YYNGEE. Trimming took 7 bases from V and 0 from J, leaving 9 bases between them. The CDR3 is 13 amino acids.